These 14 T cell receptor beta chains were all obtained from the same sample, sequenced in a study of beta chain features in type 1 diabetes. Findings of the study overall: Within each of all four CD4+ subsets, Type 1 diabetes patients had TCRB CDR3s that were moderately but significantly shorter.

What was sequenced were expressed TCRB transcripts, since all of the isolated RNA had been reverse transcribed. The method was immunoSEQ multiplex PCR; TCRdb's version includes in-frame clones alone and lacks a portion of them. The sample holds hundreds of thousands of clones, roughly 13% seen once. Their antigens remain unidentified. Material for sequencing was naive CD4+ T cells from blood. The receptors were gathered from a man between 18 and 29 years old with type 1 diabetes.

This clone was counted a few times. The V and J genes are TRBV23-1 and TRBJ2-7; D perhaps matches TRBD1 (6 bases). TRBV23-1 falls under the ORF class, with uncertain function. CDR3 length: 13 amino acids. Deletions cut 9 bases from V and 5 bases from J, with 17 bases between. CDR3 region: CARPGETDHEQYF. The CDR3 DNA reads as TGCGCCAGACCAGGGGAAACCGACCACGAGCAGTACTTC.

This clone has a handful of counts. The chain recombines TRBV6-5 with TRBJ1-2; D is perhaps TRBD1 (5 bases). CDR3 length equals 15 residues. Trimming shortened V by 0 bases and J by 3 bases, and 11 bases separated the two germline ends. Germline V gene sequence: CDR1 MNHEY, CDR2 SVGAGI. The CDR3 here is CASSYSRRQHYGYTF. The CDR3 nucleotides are TGTGCCAGCAGTTACTCGAGGCGACAGCACTATGGCTACACCTTC.

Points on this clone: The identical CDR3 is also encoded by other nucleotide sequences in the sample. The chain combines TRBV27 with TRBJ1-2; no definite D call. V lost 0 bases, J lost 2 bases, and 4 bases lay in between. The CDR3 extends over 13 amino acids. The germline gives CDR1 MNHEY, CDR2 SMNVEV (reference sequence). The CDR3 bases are TGTGCCAGCAGTTTATCGGGCAACTATGGCTACACCTTC. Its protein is CASSLSGNYGYTF.

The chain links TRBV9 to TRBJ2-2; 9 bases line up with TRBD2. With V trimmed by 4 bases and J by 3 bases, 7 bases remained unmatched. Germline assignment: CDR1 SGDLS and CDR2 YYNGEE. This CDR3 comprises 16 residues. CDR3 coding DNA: TGTGCCAGCAGCCCCCAAGCGGGGGGAGACACCGGGGAGCTGTTTTTT. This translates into CASSPQAGGDTGELFF.

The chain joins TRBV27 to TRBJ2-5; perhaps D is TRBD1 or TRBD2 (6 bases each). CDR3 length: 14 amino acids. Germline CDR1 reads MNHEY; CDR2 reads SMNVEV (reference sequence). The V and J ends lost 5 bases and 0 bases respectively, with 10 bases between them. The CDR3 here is CASSRGDYQETQYF. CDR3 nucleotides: TGTGCCAGCAGTAGGGGGGATTACCAAGAGACCCAGTACTTC.

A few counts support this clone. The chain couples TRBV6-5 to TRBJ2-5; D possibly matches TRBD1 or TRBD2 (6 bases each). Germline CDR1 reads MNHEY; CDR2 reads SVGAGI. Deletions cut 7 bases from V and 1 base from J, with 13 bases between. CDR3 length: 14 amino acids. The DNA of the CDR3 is TGTGCCAGCACCAAGGGGGGTTTCCAAGAGACCCAGTACTTC. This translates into CASTKGGFQETQYF.

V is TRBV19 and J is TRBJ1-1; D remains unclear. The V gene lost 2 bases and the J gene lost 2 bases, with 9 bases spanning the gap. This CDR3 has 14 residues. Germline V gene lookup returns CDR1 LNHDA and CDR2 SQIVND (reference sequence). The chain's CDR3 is CASSIPSANTEAFF. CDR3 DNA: TGTGCCAGTAGTATACCCTCGGCAAACACTGAAGCTTTCTTT. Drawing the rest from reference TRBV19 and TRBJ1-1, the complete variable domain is DGGITQSPKYLFRKEGQNVTLSCEQNLNHDAMYWYRQDPGQGLRLIYYSQIVNDFQKGDIAEGYSVSREKKESFPLTVTSAQKNPTAFYLCASSIPSANTEAFFGQGTRLTVV.

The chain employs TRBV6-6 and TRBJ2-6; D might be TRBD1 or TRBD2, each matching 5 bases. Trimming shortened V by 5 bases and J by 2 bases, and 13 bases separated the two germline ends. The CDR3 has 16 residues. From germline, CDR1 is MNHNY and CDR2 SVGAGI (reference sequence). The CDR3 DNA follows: TGTGCCAGCAGTCCCACGGGGCAGGCTGGGGCCAACGTCCTGACTTTC. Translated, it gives CASSPTGQAGANVLTF.

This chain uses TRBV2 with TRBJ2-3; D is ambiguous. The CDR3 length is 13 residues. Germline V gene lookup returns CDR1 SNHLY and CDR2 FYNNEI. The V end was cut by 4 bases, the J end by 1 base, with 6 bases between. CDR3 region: CASSVQGTDTQYF. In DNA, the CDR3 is TGTGCCAGCAGTGTGCAGGGCACAGATACGCAGTATTTT.

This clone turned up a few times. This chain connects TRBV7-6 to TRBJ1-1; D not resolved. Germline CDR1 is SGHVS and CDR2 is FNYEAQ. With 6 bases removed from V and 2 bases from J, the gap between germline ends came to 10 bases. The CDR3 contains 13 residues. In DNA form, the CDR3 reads TGTGCCAGCAGTCGAGGATTCAACACTGAAGCTTTCTTT. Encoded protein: CASSRGFNTEAFF.

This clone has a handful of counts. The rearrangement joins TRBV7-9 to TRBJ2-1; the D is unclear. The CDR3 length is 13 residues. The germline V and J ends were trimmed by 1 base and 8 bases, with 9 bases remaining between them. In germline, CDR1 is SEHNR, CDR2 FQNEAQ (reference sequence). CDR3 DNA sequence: TGTGCCAGCAGCTTAGAGGGTCCGGATGAGCAGTTCTTC. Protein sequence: CASSLEGPDEQFF. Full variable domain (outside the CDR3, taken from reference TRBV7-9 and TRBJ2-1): DTGVSQNPRHKITKRGQNVTFRCDPISEHNRLYWYRQTLGQGPEFLTYFQNEAQLEKSRLLSDRFSAERPKGSFSTLEIQRTEQGDSAMYLCASSLEGPDEQFFGPGTRLTVL.

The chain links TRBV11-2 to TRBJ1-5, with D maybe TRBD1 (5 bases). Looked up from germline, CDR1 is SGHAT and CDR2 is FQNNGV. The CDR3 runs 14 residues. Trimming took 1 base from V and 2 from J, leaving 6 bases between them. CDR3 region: CASSLGGGNQPQHF. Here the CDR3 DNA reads TGTGCCAGCAGCTTAGGAGGGGGCAATCAGCCCCAGCATTTT.

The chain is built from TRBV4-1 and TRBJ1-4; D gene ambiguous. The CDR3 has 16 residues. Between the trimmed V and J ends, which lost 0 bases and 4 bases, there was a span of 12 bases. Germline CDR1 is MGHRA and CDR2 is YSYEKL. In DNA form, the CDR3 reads TGCGCCAGCAGCCAAGAACCCTCTTACTATAATGAAAAACTGTTTTTT. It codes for CASSQEPSYYNEKLFF.

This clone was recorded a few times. The CDR3 DNA sequence: TGTGCCTGGAGTCCCCCGGGGCCGAATTCACCCCTCCACTTT. It yields the protein CAWSPPGPNSPLHF. This chain uses TRBV30 with TRBJ1-6; D might be TRBD1 (5 bases). Looked up from germline, CDR1 is GTSNPN and CDR2 is SVGIG (reference sequence). Trimming removed 2 bases from V and 7 bases from J, with 12 bases in between. The CDR3 loop spans 14 amino acids.